One and the same sample provided the 5 T cell receptor beta chains below, sequenced in a study of radiotherapy plus CTLA-4 blockade in lung cancer. TCRdb's table, derived via immunoSEQ multiplex PCR, lists solely in-frame clones and lacks some. Here the sample spans tens of thousands of clones, approximately 86% being singletons. This material consisted of peripheral blood, taken from a patient treated with radiotherapy plus ipilimumab. All receptors come from a human donor with non-small cell lung cancer who had a partial response to radiotherapy plus ipilimumab.

V is TRBV7-8 and J is TRBJ2-2, with 14 bases matching TRBD2. V trimming: 3 bases; J trimming: 7 bases; junction bases outside the gene matches: 7. This CDR3 region has 17 residues. Germline CDR1 is SGHVS and CDR2 is FQNEAQ. The CDR3 DNA is TGTGCCAGCAGCTTTGGACTAGCGGGGGGCGGGCACGGGGAGCTGTTTTTT. It specifies CASSFGLAGGGHGELFF.

The rearrangement uses TRBV2 and TRBJ1-3, with 8 bases that match TRBD1. Germline CDR1 is SNHLY and CDR2 is FYNNEI. V lost 8 bases to trimming and J lost 0 bases; unmatched junction nucleotides: 9. The CDR3 loop spans 16 amino acids. The CDR3, as DNA: TGTGCCAGCTGTCGACAGGGGCCCCACTCTGGAAACACCATATATTTT. It is translated as CASCRQGPHSGNTIYF.

This clone appeared a single time. This sequence joins TRBV18 and TRBJ1-1, with a weak D call TRBD1 (6 bases). V lost 2 bases, J lost 1 base, and 11 bases lay in between. Germline CDR1 KGHSH, CDR2 LQKENI. This CDR3 spans 15 amino acids. The CDR3 loop reads CASSPKETGNTEAFF. The CDR3 DNA reads TGTGCCAGCTCACCAAAAGAGACAGGGAACACTGAAGCTTTCTTT.

The V call is TRBV1, the J call TRBJ1-6; TRBD1, as called in the table, went unchecked against the DNA. TRBV1 is an annotated pseudogene. The CDR3 spans 20 residues. CDR3 protein: CTSSLDKDRESPSGNSPLHF. The CDR3 DNA follows: TGCACCAGCAGCCTTGATAAAGACAGGGAATCCCCTTCAGGTAATTCACCCCTCCACTTT.

This chain connects TRBV28 to TRBJ1-5; the match to TRBD1 covers 7 bases. The CDR3 spans 15 residues. Germline V CDR1 and CDR2: MDHEN, SYDVKM. V was clipped by 9 bases and J by 5 bases; unmatched bases: 13. CDR3 region: CASRSRTGPYQPQHF. The CDR3 region has the DNA TGTGCCAGTCGATCTAGGACAGGCCCATATCAGCCCCAGCATTTT.